The 22 T cell receptor beta chains reported below all come from one sample, sequenced in a study of T cell repertoires in cytomegalovirus infection. For these receptors, no antigen is known. TCRdb reprocessed the reads with MiXCR, giving one entry per CDR3 protein. The sample includes hundreds of thousands of distinct CDR3 sequences, about two fifths of them seen just once. The source material was cultured PBMCs, sampled from culture after CMV antigen stimulation. The receptors here all came from a human donor in good health (CMV status not recorded). Some clones in this sample may be carry-over from other donors' samples.

This clonotype occurred once. V is TRBV27 and J is TRBJ2-1, with a possible D match to TRBD2 (6 bases). CDR1 and CDR2 from the germline V gene are MNHEY and SMNVEV (reference sequence). Deletions cut 4 bases from V and 2 bases from J, with 15 bases between. The CDR3 is 16 amino acids. For the CDR3, the DNA is TGTGCCAGCAGTTCTCAATGGAGGGGCCCCTACAATGAGCAGTTCTTC. Translated: CASSSQWRGPYNEQFF.

The chain employs TRBV28 and TRBJ2-1; D is uncertain. Germline loops: CDR1 MDHEN, CDR2 SYDVKM. The CDR3 sequence is 13 residues long. The V end was cut by 6 bases, the J end by 7 bases, with 13 bases between. For the CDR3, the DNA is TGTGCCAGCAGCCCGGGTTTTGAGAATGAGCAGTTCTTC. This gives the protein CASSPGFENEQFF. Together with reference TRBV28 and TRBJ2-1, the CDR3 gives the full variable domain: DVKVTQSSRYLVKRTGEKVFLECVQDMDHENMFWYRQDPGLGLRLIYFSYDVKMKEKGDIPEGYSVSREKKERFSLILESASTNQTSMYLCASSPGFENEQFFGPGTRLTVL.

This clonotype was observed a handful of times. The chain couples TRBV7-2 to TRBJ1-2; 8 positions match TRBD1. The CDR3 totals 13 residues. Germline loops: CDR1 SGHTA, CDR2 FQGNSA. V shed 4 bases and J 7 bases; nucleotides not matched to a gene: 5. The CDR3 DNA sequence: TGTGCCAGCAGCTGGGACAGGAGGGGTGGCTACACCTTC. The encoded protein is CASSWDRRGGYTF.

This clonotype has more than one count but fewer than ten. This sequence joins TRBV3-1 and TRBJ2-1, with 13 nucleotides matching TRBD2. The CDR3 is 17 amino acids. Germline CDR1 LGHDT, CDR2 YNNKEL (reference sequence). Trimming removed 4 bases from V and 3 bases from J; junction bases left unmatched: 6. The CDR3: CASSLRLAGGGYNEQFF. The DNA for the CDR3 is TGTGCCAGCAGCCTCCGACTAGCGGGGGGCGGCTACAATGAGCAGTTCTTC.

This clonotype was recorded at least ten times. CDR3 in DNA: TGTGCCAGCAGCCTTAACCTGAACACTGAAGCTTTCTTT. Its translation is CASSLNLNTEAFF. The chain carries TRBV12-3 or TRBV12-4 and TRBJ1-1; D gene unclear. V gave up 6 bases and J gave up 0 bases, with 8 bases separating them. The CDR3 is made up of 13 amino acids.

This clonotype has a handful of counts. This chain connects TRBV7-2 to TRBJ2-5, with D hard to call. The CDR3 loop spans 15 amino acids. V was cut by 1 base and J by 5 bases, with 14 bases left in between. Germline V gene lookup returns CDR1 SGHTA and CDR2 FQGNSA. The CDR3 DNA reads TGTGCCAGCAGCTTAGATGGAAGGAAGGGCGAGACCCAGTACTTC. This translates into CASSLDGRKGETQYF.

The rearrangement joins TRBV2 to TRBJ1-6; possibly TRBD1 for D (5 bases). Germline V gene lookup returns CDR1 SNHLY and CDR2 FYNNEI. Deletions cut 6 bases from V and 7 bases from J, with 13 bases between. The CDR3 consists of 14 residues. In nucleotides, the CDR3 is TGTGCCAGCAGACCTGACAGTCAGAATTCACCCCTCCACTTT. This sequence encodes CASRPDSQNSPLHF.

The rearrangement joins TRBV7-2 to TRBJ1-6; D uncertain. V lost 1 base, J lost 3 bases, and 10 bases lay in between. Germline CDR1 reads SGHTA; CDR2 reads FQGNSA. The CDR3 has 16 amino acids. The CDR3 loop reads CASSLDPRVYNSPLHF. The CDR3, as DNA: TGTGCCAGCAGCTTAGACCCACGGGTCTATAATTCACCCCTCCACTTT.

The chain links TRBV7-2 to TRBJ2-2, with TRBD1 matching 9 bases. The germline V gene encodes CDR1 SGHTA and CDR2 FQGNSA. The CDR3 has 16 residues. V gave up 6 bases and J gave up 1 base; unmatched junction bases: 6. CDR3 protein: CASSRTGVKNTGELFF. The CDR3 region has the DNA TGTGCCAGCAGTCGGACAGGGGTTAAGAACACCGGGGAGCTGTTTTTT. Based on the CDR3 plus reference TRBV7-2 and TRBJ2-2, the full variable domain is GAGVSQSPSNKVTEKGKDVELRCDPISGHTALYWYRQSLGQGLEFLIYFQGNSAPDKSGLPSDRFSAERTGGSVSTLTIQRTQQEDSAVYLCASSRTGVKNTGELFFGEGSRLTVL.

V usage is TRBV19 and J usage is TRBJ1-5, with 8 bases fitting TRBD1. The CDR3 extends over 21 amino acids. With 6 bases clipped from V and 1 base from J, the junction kept 23 bases outside the gene matches. Germline V gene data show CDR1 as LNHDA and CDR2 as SQIVND (reference sequence). The CDR3 loop is CASRINPPGQGRWYSNQPQHF. In DNA form, the CDR3 reads TGTGCCAGTAGAATAAATCCCCCCGGACAGGGACGTTGGTACAGCAATCAGCCCCAGCATTTT.

The rearrangement links TRBV7-3 to TRBJ1-1; D call uncertain. This CDR3 spans 13 amino acids. Germline loops: CDR1 SGHTA, CDR2 FQGTGA. Trimming pared 4 bases from V and 2 bases from J, leaving 8 bases between. The CDR3 bases are TGTGCCAGCAGCTCCTTGATCAACACTGAAGCTTTCTTT. Its protein product is CASSSLINTEAFF.

Only a few counts were recorded for this clonotype. The rearrangement joins TRBV27 to TRBJ2-7, with 11 bases identical to TRBD2. V trimming: 5 bases; J trimming: 0 bases; junction bases outside the gene matches: 6. Germline V gives CDR1 MNHEY, CDR2 SMNVEV (reference sequence). The CDR3 runs 16 residues. The DNA for the CDR3 is TGTGCCAGCAGTAGGACTAGCGGGCCAAGCTCCTACGAGCAGTACTTC. It translates to CASSRTSGPSSYEQYF.

This clonotype was observed a handful of times. The gene calls are TRBV12-3 or TRBV12-4 and TRBJ1-2; 10 bases match TRBD1. The CDR3 has 14 amino acids. J lost 4 bases, V lost 8 bases, and 7 bases had no gene match. CDR3: CASDDRGLGYGYTF. The CDR3 nucleotides read TGTGCCAGCGACGACAGGGGGCTAGGCTATGGCTACACCTTC.

This sequence joins TRBV18 and TRBJ2-1; 7 bases line up with TRBD2. Germline V gene lookup returns CDR1 KGHSH and CDR2 LQKENI. The CDR3 totals 14 residues. J lost 9 bases, V lost 2 bases, and 7 bases had no gene match. The CDR3 bases are TGTGCCAGCTCACCAACGACTAGCAGTGGTGAGCAGTTCTTC. Residues: CASSPTTSSGEQFF. The variable domain in full, completed from reference TRBV18 and TRBJ2-1, reads NAGVMQNPRHLVRRRGQEARLRCSPMKGHSHVYWYRQLPEEGLKFMVYLQKENIIDESGMPKERFSAEFPKEGPSILRIQQVVRGDSAAYFCASSPTTSSGEQFFGPGTRLTVL.

In its sample, this clonotype was seen many times. The chain joins TRBV7-2 to TRBJ2-1; D possibly uses TRBD1 or TRBD2 (6 bases each). This CDR3 comprises 15 residues. With 5 bases removed from V and 12 bases from J, the gap between germline ends came to 23 bases. The germline gives CDR1 SGHTA, CDR2 FQGNSA. This chain's CDR3 is CASSTRGASSLGQFF. In DNA, the CDR3 is TGTGCCAGCAGCACGAGGGGGGCTAGCTCCCTCGGGCAGTTCTTC.

CDR3 sequence (DNA): TGTGCCAGCAGCTTCGCCTATACACAGGGTTGGCAGTTCTTC. This encodes CASSFAYTQGWQFF. V usage is TRBV7-2 and J usage is TRBJ2-1, with D tentatively TRBD1 (6 bases). This CDR3 spans 14 amino acids. The germline gives CDR1 SGHTA, CDR2 FQGNSA. V was pared by 3 bases and J by 12 bases, with 18 bases between.

This clonotype occurred a few times. V usage is TRBV7-9 and J usage is TRBJ1-3, with D possibly TRBD1 on 5 matching bases. V shed 5 bases and J shed 0 bases, with 14 bases lying between them. Germline CDR1 is SEHNR and CDR2 is FQNEAQ (reference sequence). CDR3 length: 16 amino acids. CDR3 nucleotides: TGTGCCAGCAGCCCGGGACGGGGGAGCTCTGGAAACACCATATATTTT. Translation gives CASSPGRGSSGNTIYF.

The chain has TRBV7-6 and TRBJ2-7; D is perhaps TRBD1 (5 bases). The germline CDR1 and CDR2 sequences are SGHVS and FNYEAQ. Trimming pared 5 bases from V and 7 bases from J, leaving 15 bases between. This CDR3 contains 13 residues. The CDR3 spells CASSVGESGEQYF. In DNA, the CDR3 is TGTGCCAGCAGCGTAGGGGAATCGGGTGAGCAGTACTTC.

The V gene is TRBV7-9, the J gene TRBJ2-3; D perhaps matches TRBD1 (6 bases). From germline, CDR1 is SEHNR and CDR2 FQNEAQ (reference sequence). CDR3 size: 14 residues. V was pared by 2 bases and J by 5 bases, with 11 bases between. The CDR3 reads CASSLRGLLDTQYF. The CDR3 region has the DNA TGTGCCAGCAGCTTAAGGGGGTTATTAGATACGCAGTATTTT.

Only a few counts were recorded for this clonotype. The chain links TRBV6-1 to TRBJ2-1, with 10 bases matching TRBD2. Germline V gene lookup returns CDR1 MNHNS and CDR2 SASEGT. CDR3 length: 18 residues. V lost 4 bases and J lost 5; bases outside the gene matches: 14. CDR3 amino acids: CASSGLKHGLAVDNEQFF. Written as DNA, the CDR3 is TGTGCCAGCAGTGGTCTGAAACACGGACTAGCGGTAGACAATGAGCAGTTCTTC.

The CDR3 loop reads CASSVGAGEQYF. In DNA, the CDR3 is TGTGCCAGCAGCGTCGGGGCAGGCGAGCAGTACTTC. The rearrangement uses TRBV5-6 and TRBJ2-7, with D perhaps given as TRBD1 or TRBD2 (5 bases each). The germline V gene has CDR1 SGHDT and CDR2 YYEEEE. This CDR3 contains 12 residues. Trimming took 4 bases from V and 6 from J, leaving 11 bases between them.

CDR3 in DNA: TGTGCCAGCAGTGATCTATCGGGCGATACGCAGTATTTT. Its protein is CASSDLSGDTQYF. The chain is built from TRBV6-1 and TRBJ2-3; D not certain. Germline CDR1 is MNHNS and CDR2 is SASEGT. This CDR3 has 13 amino acids. V dropped 3 bases and J dropped 6 bases, with 10 bases sitting between them.